The source of this T cell receptor beta chain is a study of blood T cell repertoires in COVID-19. Study background: Nucleic acid was either cDNA or gDNA, and it came from T cells, B-cell-depleted T cells, or PBMCs.

Only in-frame clones appear in the TCRdb table, and some are missing; sequencing was by immunoSEQ multiplex PCR. Of around 57,000 clones in the sample, roughly 84% are singletons; the top ten hold about 8.3%. This clone came up once. The receptor's source is a man over 45 with active COVID-19. Sample: peripheral blood.

The CDR3 sequence is CASTTDRNSYEQYF. CDR3 nucleotide sequence: TGTGCCAGCACCACGGACAGGAACTCCTACGAGCAGTACTTC. This chain uses TRBV7-9 with TRBJ2-7; TRBD1 matches at 7 bases. J gave up 0 bases and V 7 bases, and 6 bases lay outside the gene matches. This CDR3 has 14 residues. Germline V lookup: CDR1 SEHNR, CDR2 FQNEAQ (reference sequence).